These T cell receptor beta chains were read from a single sample in a study of T cells in localized non-small cell lung cancer. The protocol was immunoSEQ multiplex PCR, while the TCRdb copy is restricted to in-frame clones and leaves out a portion. The data contain around 20,000 clones, around 85% of them singletons. The sequenced sample was PBMCs, obtained before any cancer treatment. The receptors shown here come from a woman aged 35 to 70 with stage II squamous cell lung carcinoma. The CDR3 runs from the conserved cysteine through the conserved F or W. Fields, in order: D gene, J gene, V gene, clone size, CDR3 DNA, CDR3 protein. A D gene is named only where the DNA matches it firmly. Clone size is shown for a subset of rows, as once, few, many or a class of expanded clone.

>-|TRBJ1-1|TRBV6-5|-
TGTGCCAGCACCACCCCAGGTGGGCACACTGAAGCTTTCTTT
CASTTPGGHTEAFF
>-|TRBJ2-3|TRBV5-1|few
TGCGCCAGCAGCTTGGACAGGTTCACAGATACGCAGTATTTT
CASSLDRFTDTQYF
>-|TRBJ1-5|TRBV15|-
TGTGCCACCAGCAGAGGGGGGGGAGGCAATCAGCCCCAGCATTTT
CATSRGGGGNQPQHF
>TRBD1|TRBJ2-7|TRBV2|-
TGTGCCAGCAGTACAGGGGGTAGCGGCTACGAGCAGTACTTC
CASSTGGSGYEQYF
>-|TRBJ2-4|TRBV12-5|-
TGTGCTAGTGGTTTGAAGATCGGTGACATTCAGTACTTC
CASGLKIGDIQYF
>TRBD2|TRBJ2-3|TRBV7-3|once
TGTGCCAGCAGTTTAACCCCACTAGCGGTCACAGATACGCAGTATTTT
CASSLTPLAVTDTQYF
>-|TRBJ2-1|TRBV11-2|once
TGTGCCAGCAGCTGGGACATGATCTACAATGAGCAGTTCTTC
CASSWDMIYNEQFF
>-|TRBJ2-3|TRBV13|-
TGTGCCAGCAGCTTAGTACCAACAGATACGCAGTATTTT
CASSLVPTDTQYF
>TRBD1|TRBJ1-5|TRBV30|-
TGTGCCTGGAGTCAGACAGGGTATAGCAATCAGCCCCAGCATTTT
CAWSQTGYSNQPQHF
>TRBD1|TRBJ2-6|TRBV5-5|few
TGTGCCAGCAGTTTGGACAGGGGGGTCTCTGGGGCCAACGTCCTGACTTTC
CASSLDRGVSGANVLTF
>TRBD1|TRBJ1-5|TRBV9|few
TGTGCCAGCAGCGTAGAGGGGGCGCTTGGTCCCCAGCATTTT
CASSVEGALGPQHF
>-|TRBJ2-5|TRBV4-1|-
TGCGCCAGCAGCCAAGAAGGCGGGAACCAAGAGACCCAGTACTTC
CASSQEGGNQETQYF
>-|TRBJ2-1|TRBV12-5|-
TGTGCTAGTGGACCTTTGGGGCGGAACAATGAGCAGTTCTTC
CASGPLGRNNEQFF
>TRBD1|TRBJ2-1|TRBV4-3|once
TGCGCCAGCAGCGAAGCGTGGGACAGAAACAATGAGCAGTTCTTC
CASSEAWDRNNEQFF
>-|TRBJ2-7|TRBV5-8|-
TGTGCCAGCAGCCCAGGGGGGACCTACGAGCAGTACTTC
CASSPGGTYEQYF
>TRBD1|TRBJ1-5|TRBV5-8|once
TGTGCCAGCAACCGACAGGGTTCCAATCAGCCCCAGCATTTT
CASNRQGSNQPQHF
>TRBD2|TRBJ2-1|TRBV5-1|-
TGCGCCAGCAGCCCAGTGGGACTAGCGGGAATAGGGGAGCAGTTCTTC
CASSPVGLAGIGEQFF
>TRBD1|TRBJ2-7|TRBV4-2|-
TGTGCCAGCAGCCAGGGGGACAGGGGGTTCACCTACGAGCAGTACTTC
CASSQGDRGFTYEQYF
>TRBD1|TRBJ2-2|TRBV9|once
TGTGCCAGCAGCGCACGACAGGGATCGGCCGGGGAGCTGTTTTTT
CASSARQGSAGELFF
>-|TRBJ2-5|TRBV20-1|-
TGCAGTGCTAGGGAAGGAGAGACCCAGTACTTC
CSAREGETQYF
>-|TRBJ2-7|TRBV11-2|-
TGTGCCAGCAGCTTGGGGGCGGGATATGCGAAGCAGTACTTC
CASSLGAGYAKQYF
>-|TRBJ1-2|TRBV7-9|-
TGTGCCAGCAGCCGAGCGGGGGGCGCGGGCTACACCTTC
CASSRAGGAGYTF
>-|TRBJ2-1|TRBV7-2|-
TGTGCCAGCAGCCCTCCGGCGGGGATCAATGAGCAGTTCTTC
CASSPPAGINEQFF
>TRBD2|TRBJ2-1|TRBV11-2|once
TGTGCCAGCAGCTCCACTAGCGGGGGTCGCTACAATGAGCAGTTCTTC
CASSSTSGGRYNEQFF
>TRBD2|TRBJ2-7|TRBV19|-
TGTGCCAGTAGTGTAGCGGGAGGCACCTACGAGCAGTACTTC
CASSVAGGTYEQYF
>-|TRBJ2-5|TRBV15|-
TGTGCCACCAGTTATTACCCAGAGACCCAGTACTTC
CATSYYPETQYF
>-|TRBJ2-1|TRBV5-6|-
TGTGCCAGCAGCCCCCAGGTAACCTACAATGAGCAGTTCTTC
CASSPQVTYNEQFF
>-|TRBJ2-1|TRBV4-2|-
TGTGCCAGCAGCCAAGATATGGCGGGGACCTACAATGAGCAGTTCTTC
CASSQDMAGTYNEQFF
>-|TRBJ1-6|TRBV5-4|-
TGTGCCAGCAGCTCGGAGGGGGATTCACCCCTCCACTTT
CASSSEGDSPLHF
>-|TRBJ2-1|TRBV4-2|few
TGTGCCAGTTCCTCAAGGGGGGAGGCACTCAATGAGCAGTTCTTC
CASSSRGEALNEQFF
>-|TRBJ2-6|TRBV6-5|-
TGTGCCAGCACGAACTCTGGGGCCAACGTCCTGACTTTC
CASTNSGANVLTF
>-|TRBJ2-5|TRBV6-5|-
TGTGCCAGCAGTTACAGGGAACGGGAGACCCAGTACTTC
CASSYRERETQYF
>-|TRBJ2-3|TRBV21-1|-
TGTGCCAGCAGCAAAGAAAGGGGACTAGCGAACTTTCAGAATACGCAGTATTTT
CASSKERGLANFQNTQYF
>-|TRBJ1-5|TRBV6-5|few
TGTGCCAGCTCGGCCCCCAATCAGCCCCAGCATTTT
CASSAPNQPQHF
>-|TRBJ1-2|TRBV4-3|-
TGCGCCAGCAGCCAAGATCTAGGGGCACACTATGGCTACACCTTC
CASSQDLGAHYGYTF
>TRBD1|TRBJ1-2|TRBV7-2|-
TGTGCCAGCAGCTCGACAGGGGGCGTTTATGGCTACACCTTC
CASSSTGGVYGYTF
>-|TRBJ1-4|TRBV19|-
TGTGCCAGTACCCCAAGAAGGAGTGAAAAACTGTTTTTT
CASTPRRSEKLFF
>-|TRBJ1-2|TRBV6-1|once
TGTGCCAGCAGTGAAGCAGGGGCCCGGAGATTTAACTACACCTTC
CASSEAGARRFNYTF
>-|TRBJ2-3|TRBV5-1|-
TGCGCCAGCAAGGACGGCACAGATACGCAGTATTTT
CASKDGTDTQYF
>-|TRBJ1-1|TRBV27|once
TGTGCCAGCAGTTCTGTGCTGAACACTGAAGCTTTCTTT
CASSSVLNTEAFF
>-|TRBJ2-7|TRBV7-8|few
TGTGCCAGCAGGGGCCACGGATCCTACGAGCAGTACTTC
CASRGHGSYEQYF
>-|TRBJ2-1|TRBV5-1|-
TGCGCCAGCGGGGACGGGAACGACTACAATGAGCAGTTCTTC
CASGDGNDYNEQFF
>-|TRBJ1-5|TRBV30|-
TGTGCCTGGAGTGTACAGAGGATCGGCAATCAGCCCCAGCATTTT
CAWSVQRIGNQPQHF
>TRBD2|TRBJ2-1|TRBV10-3|-
TGTGCCATCAGTGGGGTGGGAGGGGACAATGAGCAGTTCTTC
CAISGVGGDNEQFF
>-|TRBJ2-3|TRBV21-1|-
TGTGCCAGCACCCAAATTAGCTTGACTAGCGGGAGATTAGGAGATACGCAGTATTTT
CASTQISLTSGRLGDTQYF
>-|TRBJ2-7|TRBV11-3|-
TGTGCCAGCAGCTTGGCTGGGGGCGGTACCGGGAACCTCTACGAGCAGTACTTC
CASSLAGGGTGNLYEQYF
>TRBD1|TRBJ2-1|TRBV7-3|-
TGTGCCAGCAGCCCGCCCCCTGGACAGGGGGAAAGTGAGCAGTTCTTC
CASSPPPGQGESEQFF
>-|TRBJ2-1|TRBV6-1|-
TGTGCCAGCAGTGAATTGGAGGTCGGCGCCTACAATGAGCAGTTCTTC
CASSELEVGAYNEQFF
>TRBD2|TRBJ2-7|TRBV5-1|-
TGCGCCAGCAGCTTGGGACTAGCGGGGTACTACGAGCAGTACTTC
CASSLGLAGYYEQYF